One sample yielded the 27 T cell receptor beta chains listed below, sequenced in a study of T cells in Graves' hyperthyroidism and ophthalmopathy. TCR beta CDR3 regions were amplified from RNA transcripts. Primed by the HTBI set, a first-round RT-PCR was run on the TCR CDR3. A single record per CDR3 protein comes from TCRdb applying MiXCR to the multiplex PCR reads. This table holds roughly 700,000 distinct CDR3 sequences, 11% to 15% found once. Sequenced: blood. These receptor sequences come from a woman between 18 and 29 years old with Graves' hyperthyroidism.

This clonotype came up many times. The chain links TRBV4-2 to TRBJ1-1; D not resolved. This CDR3 contains 15 residues. V lost 1 base and J 1 base, leaving 10 bases between the germline ends. CDR1 LGHNA and CDR2 YNFKEQ come from the germline V gene. The CDR3: CASSQGGRQNTEAFF. CDR3 in DNA: TGTGCCAGCAGCCAAGGGGGAAGACAGAACACTGAAGCTTTCTTT.

This clonotype was observed at least ten times. The rearrangement uses TRBV27 and TRBJ2-7; no firm D call. The V gene's germline CDR1 is MNHEY and CDR2 SMNVEV (reference sequence). The CDR3 sequence is 15 residues long. V dropped 2 bases and J dropped 2 bases, with 13 bases sitting between them. CDR3 loop: CASSLKHPPAYEQYF. Written as DNA, the CDR3 is TGTGCCAGCAGTTTAAAACACCCCCCAGCCTACGAGCAGTACTTC.

There are a few counts of this clonotype. The rearrangement joins TRBV5-1 to TRBJ2-7, with 8 bases lining up with TRBD2. V dropped 0 bases and J dropped 3; count of bases not matched to a gene: 5. The V gene's germline CDR1 is SGHRS and CDR2 YFSETQ. The CDR3 consists of 15 residues. The CDR3 region is CASSLVTSGDYEQYF. In nucleotides, the CDR3 is TGCGCCAGCAGCTTGGTTACTAGCGGAGACTACGAGCAGTACTTC.

This clonotype occurred many times. V usage is TRBV29-1 and J usage is TRBJ2-1, with 12 bases identical to TRBD2. The V gene's germline CDR1 is SQVTM and CDR2 ANQGSEA. The ends lost 2 bases at V and 8 bases at J; junction bases unmatched: 7. The CDR3 contains 15 residues. The CDR3 DNA reads as TGCAGCGTTGAATCGGCGACTAGCGGGAGCGATGAGCAGTTCTTC. The encoded protein is CSVESATSGSDEQFF.

This clonotype was seen a handful of times. This chain links TRBV7-2 with TRBJ2-7, with TRBD2 matching 10 bases. The V gene end was trimmed by 2 bases and the J gene end by 5 bases; junction bases not matched to a gene: 6. The CDR3 extends over 15 amino acids. In germline, CDR1 is SGHTA, CDR2 FQGNSA. CDR3 residues: CASSLYQRGGDEQYF. CDR3 nucleotides: TGTGCCAGCAGCTTATACCAGCGGGGGGGCGACGAGCAGTACTTC.

This chain links TRBV7-8 with TRBJ1-2, with D unresolved. The germline V and J ends were trimmed by 1 base and 7 bases, with 10 bases remaining between them. Germline V gives CDR1 SGHVS, CDR2 FQNEAQ. The CDR3 contains 13 residues. CDR3 protein: CASSLVAAAGYTF. Here the CDR3 DNA reads TGTGCCAGCAGCTTAGTGGCAGCAGCTGGCTACACCTTC.

V is TRBV5-6 and J is TRBJ2-1; the match to TRBD2 covers 7 bases. J gave up 2 bases and V 2 bases, and 7 bases lay outside the gene matches. The CDR3 sequence is 16 residues long. Germline lookup yields CDR1 SGHDT and CDR2 YYEEEE. The CDR3, as DNA: TGTGCCAGCAGCTTTTCTGCGGGGGTAACCTACAATGAGCAGTTCTTC. Amino acids: CASSFSAGVTYNEQFF.

This clonotype was picked up many times. V is TRBV27 and J is TRBJ2-3; D is ambiguous. Looked up from germline, CDR1 is MNHEY and CDR2 is SMNVEV (reference sequence). This CDR3 comprises 15 residues. V lost 3 bases, J lost 0 bases, and 10 bases lay in between. The CDR3 is CASSFWAESTDTQYF. DNA of the CDR3: TGTGCCAGCAGTTTTTGGGCGGAAAGCACAGATACGCAGTATTTT.

This clonotype was observed many times. The chain recombines TRBV11-2 with TRBJ2-7; no clear D gene. The germline V gene has CDR1 SGHAT and CDR2 FQNNGV. CDR3 length: 13 residues. With 0 bases removed from V and 4 bases from J, the gap between germline ends came to 7 bases. In DNA form, the CDR3 reads TGTGCCAGCAGCTTAGATCCCGTTTACGAGCAGTACTTC. It translates to CASSLDPVYEQYF.

Ten or more counts support this clonotype. The V call is TRBV27, the J call TRBJ2-3; 8 bases match TRBD1. The V segment lost 7 bases and the J segment 0 bases; nucleotides outside the gene matches: 6. The CDR3 is 15 amino acids. Germline CDR1 and CDR2: MNHEY and SMNVEV (reference sequence). The CDR3 region has the DNA TGTGCCAGCAATTCGTGGACAGGGAGCACAGATACGCAGTATTTT. Encoded protein: CASNSWTGSTDTQYF.

This clonotype has a handful of counts. The chain is built from TRBV3-1 and TRBJ2-5; the D is unclear. This CDR3 comprises 14 residues. Germline V gene sequence: CDR1 LGHDT, CDR2 YNNKEL (reference sequence). Trimming cost V 5 bases and J 4 bases, with 14 bases left between them. The CDR3 nucleotides are TGTGCCAGCAGCGTAAGTCCGGGTTCAGAGACCCAGTACTTC. Amino acids: CASSVSPGSETQYF.

This clonotype was seen only a few times. The gene calls are TRBV19 and TRBJ1-1; D might be TRBD1 (6 bases). Between the trimmed V and J ends, which lost 6 bases and 6 bases, there was a span of 17 bases. Germline V gene lookup returns CDR1 LNHDA and CDR2 SQIVND (reference sequence). This CDR3 spans 14 amino acids. The CDR3 is CASRGWDTVSEAFF. The CDR3 bases are TGTGCCAGTAGAGGGTGGGACACCGTTTCTGAAGCTTTCTTT.

This clonotype was seen a handful of times. The chain recombines TRBV6-6 with TRBJ2-1, with TRBD2 matching over 14 bases. Trimming took 0 bases from V and 10 from J; bases not matched to a gene: 2. The CDR3 length is 15 residues. Germline V gene data show CDR1 as MNHNY and CDR2 as SVGAGI (reference sequence). CDR3 residues: CASSYSGLAGEEQFF. DNA of the CDR3: TGTGCCAGCAGTTACTCGGGACTAGCGGGAGAGGAGCAGTTCTTC.

Only a few counts were recorded for this clonotype. The chain carries TRBV5-5 and TRBJ2-3; 8 bases match TRBD2. The CDR3 sequence is 17 residues long. CDR1 SGHKS and CDR2 YYEKEE come from the germline V gene (reference sequence). V gave up 3 bases and J gave up 0 bases; unmatched junction bases: 9. CDR3 sequence reads: CASSSPLAGPSTDTQYF. The CDR3 DNA is TGTGCCAGCAGCTCTCCTCTAGCGGGCCCTAGCACAGATACGCAGTATTTT.

The rearrangement uses TRBV6-5 and TRBJ1-3, with a weak D call TRBD1 (6 bases). CDR1 is MNHEY and CDR2 is SVGAGI in the germline V gene. The CDR3 has 17 amino acids. Deletions cut 0 bases from V and 3 bases from J, with 15 bases between. CDR3 nucleotide sequence: TGTGCCAGCAGTTACTCCGGACAGTCCGTTCGTGGAAACACCATATATTTT. Protein: CASSYSGQSVRGNTIYF.

The chain links TRBV29-1 to TRBJ2-2; 10 bases map to TRBD1. The CDR3 has 15 amino acids. Germline CDR1 is SQVTM and CDR2 is ANQGSEA. With 6 bases clipped from V and 7 bases from J, the junction kept 11 bases outside the gene matches. CDR3 nucleotide sequence: TGCAGCGTAGGGGCGGACAGGGGGTTTGGCGGGGAGCTGTTTTTT. Translating gives CSVGADRGFGGELFF.

The chain combines TRBV7-8 with TRBJ2-5, with D possibly being TRBD1 or TRBD2 (5 bases each). The CDR3 contains 15 residues. V lost 5 bases, J lost 4 bases, and 17 bases lay in between. Germline V gene lookup returns CDR1 SGHVS and CDR2 FQNEAQ. The CDR3 loop is CASSTGLGGSETQYF. DNA of the CDR3: TGTGCCAGCAGCACAGGACTTGGGGGTTCAGAGACCCAGTACTTC.

This clonotype has at least ten counts. The chain employs TRBV30 and TRBJ2-7, with D perhaps TRBD1 (5 bases). CDR1 is GTSNPN, CDR2 SVGIG, per germline (reference sequence). Trimming removed 0 bases at V and 3 bases at J, with 12 bases between. This CDR3 comprises 14 residues. In nucleotides, the CDR3 is TGTGCCTGGAGTGTCGGTGGGGCTAGCTACGAGCAGTACTTC. This encodes CAWSVGGASYEQYF.

Only a few counts were recorded for this clonotype. The rearrangement joins TRBV20-1 to TRBJ2-1; no reliable D call. The CDR3 runs to 14 residues. Trimming pared 5 bases from V and 5 bases from J, leaving 16 bases between. Germline CDR1 DFQATT, CDR2 SNEGSKA (reference sequence). The CDR3 protein is CSAPADASDNEQFF. In nucleotides, the CDR3 is TGCAGTGCTCCCGCTGACGCCTCGGACAATGAGCAGTTCTTC.

This clonotype was seen ten or more times. The chain employs TRBV30 and TRBJ1-2; D perhaps matches TRBD1 (5 bases). The CDR3 extends over 13 amino acids. Germline CDR1 GTSNPN, CDR2 SVGIG (reference sequence). With 3 bases removed from V and 4 bases from J, the gap between germline ends came to 12 bases. CDR3 loop: CAWRFGGGYGYTF. The CDR3, as DNA: TGTGCCTGGAGGTTCGGGGGGGGCTATGGCTACACCTTC.

The chain uses TRBV9 and TRBJ1-2; the D is unclear. CDR3 size: 11 residues. Germline values: CDR1 SGDLS, CDR2 YYNGEE. Trimming cost V 3 bases and J 7 bases, with 7 bases left between them. The CDR3 sequence: CASSARGGYTF. The CDR3, as DNA: TGTGCCAGCAGCGCACGAGGTGGCTACACCTTC.

This clonotype was seen at least ten times. This sequence joins TRBV20-1 and TRBJ2-1; 9 bases fit TRBD2. In germline, CDR1 is DFQATT, CDR2 SNEGSKA (reference sequence). V lost 4 bases and J lost 8; bases outside the gene matches: 12. This CDR3 region has 15 residues. CDR3 in amino acids: CSAKRMGLARDEQFF. The CDR3 DNA reads TGCAGTGCTAAGAGGATGGGACTAGCCCGGGATGAGCAGTTCTTC.

This clonotype was seen ten or more times. The chain recombines TRBV14 with TRBJ2-5; D uncertain. Looked up from germline, CDR1 is SGHDN and CDR2 is FVKESK. Trimming cost V 6 bases and J 5 bases, with 10 bases left between them. This CDR3 contains 12 residues. In DNA form, the CDR3 reads TGTGCCAGCAGTCGGATCCCGGAGACCCAGTACTTC. This gives the protein CASSRIPETQYF.

The gene calls are TRBV20-1 and TRBJ2-5; D gene unclear. V lost 3 bases and J 2 bases, leaving 13 bases between the germline ends. The CDR3 length is 14 residues. The germline V gene has CDR1 DFQATT and CDR2 SNEGSKA (reference sequence). The CDR3: CSASVVAVQETQYF. As DNA, the CDR3 is TGCAGTGCTAGTGTGGTGGCGGTACAAGAGACCCAGTACTTC.

This clonotype was seen repeatedly, ten times or more. V usage is TRBV11-3 and J usage is TRBJ1-1; no firm D call. Germline lookup yields CDR1 SGHNT and CDR2 YENEEA. V was cut by 1 base and J by 6 bases, with 9 bases left in between. The CDR3 extends over 13 amino acids. CDR3: CASSLADYAEAFF. DNA of the CDR3: TGTGCCAGCAGCTTAGCAGATTACGCTGAAGCTTTCTTT.

Only a few counts were recorded for this clonotype. The conserved phenylalanine or tryptophan normally closing the CDR3 is absent here, so this likely arose from a read error. The V and J genes are TRBV29-1 and TRBJ1-1, with a weak D call TRBD1 (5 bases). Trimming removed 7 bases at V and 2 bases at J, with 11 bases between. This CDR3 contains 12 residues. Germline CDR1 SQVTM, CDR2 ANQGSEA. The CDR3 sequence: CSGRQINTEAFL. The CDR3, as DNA: TGCAGCGGAAGACAGATAAACACTGAAGCTTTCCTT.

This clonotype was observed at least ten times. The genes are TRBV7-3 and TRBJ1-1; D is undetermined. V was cut by 4 bases and J by 1 base, with 7 bases left in between. Germline V gene sequence: CDR1 SGHTA, CDR2 FQGTGA. The CDR3 length is 13 residues. CDR3 coding DNA: TGTGCCAGCAGCTACGGCTCGAACACTGAAGCTTTCTTT. It codes for CASSYGSNTEAFF.